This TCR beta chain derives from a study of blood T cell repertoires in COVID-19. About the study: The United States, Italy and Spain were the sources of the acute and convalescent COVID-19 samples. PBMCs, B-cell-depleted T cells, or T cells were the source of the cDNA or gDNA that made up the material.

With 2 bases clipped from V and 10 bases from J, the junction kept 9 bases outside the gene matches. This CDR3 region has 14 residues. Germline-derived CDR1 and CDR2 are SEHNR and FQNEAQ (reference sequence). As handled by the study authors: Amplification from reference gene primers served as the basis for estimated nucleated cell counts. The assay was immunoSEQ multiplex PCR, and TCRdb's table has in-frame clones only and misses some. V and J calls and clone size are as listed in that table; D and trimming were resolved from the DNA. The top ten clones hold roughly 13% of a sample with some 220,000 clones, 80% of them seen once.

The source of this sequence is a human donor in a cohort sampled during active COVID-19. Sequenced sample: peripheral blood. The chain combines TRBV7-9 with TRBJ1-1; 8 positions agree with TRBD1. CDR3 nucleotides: TGTGCCAGCAGCTTAATGGCAGGGGGCATGTCAGCTTTCTTT. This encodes CASSLMAGGMSAFF.